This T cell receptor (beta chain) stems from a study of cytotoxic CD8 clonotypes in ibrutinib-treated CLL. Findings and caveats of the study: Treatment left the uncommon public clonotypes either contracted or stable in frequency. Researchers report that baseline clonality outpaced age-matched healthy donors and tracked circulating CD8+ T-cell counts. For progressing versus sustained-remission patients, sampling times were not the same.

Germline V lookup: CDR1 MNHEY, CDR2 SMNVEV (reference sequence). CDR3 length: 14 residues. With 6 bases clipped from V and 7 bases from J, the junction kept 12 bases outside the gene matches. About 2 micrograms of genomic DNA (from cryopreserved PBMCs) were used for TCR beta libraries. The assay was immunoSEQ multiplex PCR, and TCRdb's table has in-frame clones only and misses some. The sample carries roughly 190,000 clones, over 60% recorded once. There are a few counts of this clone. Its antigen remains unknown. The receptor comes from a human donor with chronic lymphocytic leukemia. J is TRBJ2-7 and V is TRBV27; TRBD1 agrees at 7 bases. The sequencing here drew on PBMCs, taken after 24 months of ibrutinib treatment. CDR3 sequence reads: CASRKTGTRGEQYF. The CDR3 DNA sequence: TGTGCCAGCAGAAAGACAGGGACCAGGGGAGAGCAGTACTTC.